This T cell receptor beta chain was obtained from a study of CD4 T cells in relation to SARS-CoV-2 and coronaviruses. Study results and caveats: No crossreactivity against non-spike viral proteins was tested here.

Method: immunoSEQ multiplex PCR; TCRdb's copy keeps in-frame clones and lacks some. The profile covers tens of thousands of clones, with over 75% appearing a single time and 1.2% taken by the ten largest. V was pared by 1 base and J by 9 bases, with 15 bases between. The CDR3 spans 15 residues. Germline V gives CDR1 MNHEY, CDR2 SVGAGI. Notes on this clone: Its cognate antigen is unknown.

The sequencing sample was made of naive CD4+ T cells from PBMCs, cultured in vitro. Described subset: naive CD4+ T cells isolated by negative enrichment. The V gene is TRBV6-5, the J gene TRBJ2-2, with D unclear. The sequence came from an adult with COVID-19. CDR3 in amino acids: CASSYLGPAERELFF. CDR3 DNA sequence: TGTGCCAGCAGTTACTTAGGACCGGCTGAGAGGGAGCTGTTTTTT.